A selection of T cell receptor beta chains follows, all from one sample in a study of T cells after yellow fever vaccination. MiXCR was run by TCRdb on the 5' RACE reads, yielding one entry per CDR3 protein. The table has hundreds of thousands of distinct CDR3 sequences, around 3.9% seen once. The sample here was PBMCs, taken on the day of the yellow fever booster vaccination. The receptors shown here come from a man between 18 and 35 years old who received the YFV17D yellow fever vaccine. Both conserved end residues are part of each CDR3. The order of the fields is D gene, J gene, V gene, clone size, CDR3 DNA, CDR3 protein. A D gene is named only where the DNA matches it firmly. Size is omitted from some rows. Given values are once, few, many or a class for expanded clones.

>-|TRBJ2-1|TRBV19|few
TGTGCCGCCGTGGGGGATCAGGATGAGCAGTTCTTC
CAAVGDQDEQFF
>-|TRBJ1-2|TRBV12-3/TRBV12-4|few
TGTGCCAGCAGTAACCCCTCTAACTATGGCTACACCTTC
CASSNPSNYGYTF
>-|TRBJ2-4|TRBV20-1|-
TGCAGTGTCGGGGCAAAATTAGCCAAAAACATTCAGTACTTC
CSVGAKLAKNIQYF
>-|TRBJ1-1|TRBV10-3|many
TGTGCCATCGGGGGGATCAGGGACACTGAAGCTTTCTTT
CAIGGIRDTEAFF
>-|TRBJ2-2|TRBV7-2|many
TGTGCCAGCAGCTTAGATCCGGACGGGGAGCTGTTTTTT
CASSLDPDGELFF
>TRBD1|TRBJ2-3|TRBV5-1|-
TGCGCCAGCAGTCAACCGGGACAGGGGGGCCCAGATACGCAGTATTTT
CASSQPGQGGPDTQYF
>-|TRBJ2-5|TRBV20-1|-
TGCAGTGCTAGCTCCGGCGGGGGCGGAGAGACCCAGTACTTC
CSASSGGGGETQYF
>-|TRBJ2-1|TRBV18|few
TGTGCCAGCTCACCAAAAAGCCTAAGTGAGCAGTTCTTC
CASSPKSLSEQFF
>-|TRBJ2-3|TRBV7-3|-
TGTGCCAGCAGCTTAAAGGACATCACAGATACGCAGTATTTT
CASSLKDITDTQYF
>TRBD2|TRBJ2-5|TRBV7-9|many
TGTGCCAGCAGCCCAACGGGGGGGGCTAAAGAGACCCAGTACTTC
CASSPTGGAKETQYF
>-|TRBJ1-5|TRBV21-1|few
TGTGCCAGCACCCCCGGGACAGCTAATCAGCCCCAGCATTTT
CASTPGTANQPQHF
>TRBD2|TRBJ2-1|TRBV5-1|-
TGCGCCAGCAGCTTGGCCAGAAGCGGGGGATCCTACAATGAGCAGTTCTTC
CASSLARSGGSYNEQFF
>-|TRBJ2-1|TRBV10-3|few
TGTGCCATCAGGGGTTCGGGCCGAGAGTACAATGAGCAGTTCTTC
CAIRGSGREYNEQFF
>-|TRBJ2-3|TRBV15|-
TGTGCCACCAGCAGAGATCTCGGACAGACAGATACGCAGTATTTT
CATSRDLGQTDTQYF
>-|TRBJ1-2|TRBV5-1|many
TGCGCCAGCAGCTTGGCATCCCAGGGGCGCGTCTATGGCTACACCTTC
CASSLASQGRVYGYTF
>-|TRBJ1-1|TRBV5-1|-
TGCGCCAGCAGCTTAGGGGATGGGAGCACTGAAGCTTTCTTT
CASSLGDGSTEAFF
>TRBD1|TRBJ1-3|TRBV9|-
TGTGCCAGCAGCGGCCAGGGGGGCTCTGGAAACACCATATATTTT
CASSGQGGSGNTIYF
>TRBD1|TRBJ2-1|TRBV9|many
TGTGCCAGCAGCCCTGGGGACAGGATCTACAATGAGCAGTTCTTC
CASSPGDRIYNEQFF
>-|TRBJ2-1|TRBV27|many
TGTGCCAGCAGCTTAGCAGGCTCCTACAATGAGCAGTTCTTC
CASSLAGSYNEQFF
>-|TRBJ1-4|TRBV28|many
TGTGCCAGCAGCCCATTTGGCACAGGGCGGGGACGTGGGGAAAAACTGTTTTTT
CASSPFGTGRGRGEKLFF
>-|TRBJ2-4|TRBV20-1|-
TGCAGTGCACGTGGGGAGATACAGAACATTCAGTACTTC
CSARGEIQNIQYF
>-|TRBJ2-5|TRBV12-3/TRBV12-4|few
TGTGCCAGCAGTTTGCCGACTAGGCGGGAGACCCAGTACTTC
CASSLPTRRETQYF
>TRBD2|TRBJ2-1|TRBV7-3|few
TGTGCCAGCAGCTTAACGTATAGCGGGGGGATCTTAAATGAGCAGTTCTTC
CASSLTYSGGILNEQFF
>-|TRBJ2-7|TRBV10-3|-
TGTGCCATCAGTGATGCAGGTTCCTACGAGCAGTACTTC
CAISDAGSYEQYF
>TRBD1|TRBJ2-7|TRBV4-1|few
TGCGCCAGCAGCCAAGACGGCAGGGGGTTAGGCTACGAGCAGTACTTC
CASSQDGRGLGYEQYF
>-|TRBJ2-2|TRBV2|many
TGTGCCAGCAGTGACAGGGTCGGGGCCGGGGAGCTGTTTTTT
CASSDRVGAGELFF
>-|TRBJ1-2|TRBV5-1|few
TGCGCCAGCAGCTTGGAGTCGCTGACTAACTATGGCTACACCTTC
CASSLESLTNYGYTF
>-|TRBJ2-1|TRBV20-1|many
TGCAGTGCTACCCGAGGGGCGTCCTACAATGAGCAGTTCTTC
CSATRGASYNEQFF
>TRBD1|TRBJ1-1|TRBV30|-
TGTGCCCACCGACAGGGAAGTTGGACTGAAGCTTTCTTT
CAHRQGSWTEAFF
>-|TRBJ2-5|TRBV20-1|few
TGCAGTGCTAGAGATACCCCTGGGAAGCTAGTTCTGTACTTC
CSARDTPGKLVLYF
>-|TRBJ2-2|TRBV9|many
TGTGCCAGCAGCGTAGCGTGGACCACGAACACCGGGGAGCTGTTTTTT
CASSVAWTTNTGELFF
>-|TRBJ2-7|TRBV18|few
TGTGCCAGCTCACTCACGGACCAGGGAGGCTACGAGCAGTACTTC
CASSLTDQGGYEQYF
>TRBD2|TRBJ2-1|TRBV25-1|many
TGTGCCAGCAGTTTCGGGGGGTTCAATGAGCAGTTCTTC
CASSFGGFNEQFF
>-|TRBJ2-3|TRBV14|few
TGTGCCAGCAGCCAAGGGGTAGCCTCTAGCACAGATACGCAGTATTTT
CASSQGVASSTDTQYF
>-|TRBJ2-3|TRBV12-3/TRBV12-4|-
TGTGCCAGCAGTTCATACAGGGCGCGCACAGATACGCAGTATTTT
CASSSYRARTDTQYF
>-|TRBJ1-2|TRBV5-1|many
TGCGCCAGCAGCTTGGCCCTGGACTCCGGCTATGGCTACACCTTC
CASSLALDSGYGYTF
>-|TRBJ2-4|TRBV3-1|many
TGTGCCAGCAGCCACGGCCCTGACAAAAACATTCAGTACTTC
CASSHGPDKNIQYF
>-|TRBJ1-2|TRBV7-2|few
TGTGCCAGCAGCCCGTCGGCGGGTTTGAGTGGCTACACCTTC
CASSPSAGLSGYTF
>TRBD2|TRBJ2-3|TRBV7-6|many
TGTGCCAGCAGCTGGAAGGGACTACGCACAGATACGCAGTATTTT
CASSWKGLRTDTQYF
>TRBD1|TRBJ2-1|TRBV3-1|-
TGTGCCAGCAGCTGGACAGGGAGTCACAATGAGCAGTTCTTC
CASSWTGSHNEQFF
>-|TRBJ2-1|TRBV2|few
TGTGCCAGCAGTGAAAGGCCAGCAATCGTCTACAATGAGCAGTTCTTC
CASSERPAIVYNEQFF
>-|TRBJ2-5|TRBV7-3|-
TGTGCCAGCAGCTTAAATGGGGGCAGCTTCCAAGAGACCCAGTACTTC
CASSLNGGSFQETQYF
>-|TRBJ2-1|TRBV7-9|-
TGTGCCAGCAGCTTAGGATGGGACCGAACAATTGAGCAGTTCTTC
CASSLGWDRTIEQFF
>TRBD2|TRBJ2-7|TRBV7-6|-
TGTGGCAGCAGCGCACCGATAGCGGGGGGGCCGTCCGAGCAGTACTTC
CGSSAPIAGGPSEQYF
>-|TRBJ2-5|TRBV27|many
TGTGCCAGCAGTTTAAAGGATAGGGAGACCCAGTACTTC
CASSLKDRETQYF
>-|TRBJ1-1|TRBV21-1|-
TGTGCCAGCACCATTGGGGCCCGGTGGGCTGAAGCTTTCTTT
CASTIGARWAEAFF
>-|TRBJ2-3|TRBV20-1|many
TGCAGTGCCGGTTCGCAGTCTAGCACAGATACGCAGTATTTT
CSAGSQSSTDTQYF
>-|TRBJ1-1|TRBV19|many
TGTGCCAGTAGTATAGTCCTGGCCAGAGAAGCTTTCTTT
CASSIVLAREAFF
>-|TRBJ1-6|TRBV11-2|-
TGTGCCAGCAGCTTCAGGGGCAATTCACCCCTCCACTTT
CASSFRGNSPLHF
>TRBD1|TRBJ1-2|TRBV4-1|many
TGCGCCAGCAGCCAAGTGACAGGGGCCGCAAACTATGGCTACACCTTC
CASSQVTGAANYGYTF
>-|TRBJ1-6|TRBV6-5|many
TGTGCCAGCCAGTACGGCTATAATTCACCCCTCCACTTT
CASQYGYNSPLHF
>-|TRBJ2-5|TRBV5-1|-
TGCGCCAGCAGCGGAGGGGTAACCGGGGAGACCCAGTACTTC
CASSGGVTGETQYF
>-|TRBJ1-2|TRBV4-2|many
TGTGCCAGCAGCCAAGAGGGGGCAGGGCGAGGAGGCTATGGCTACACCTTC
CASSQEGAGRGGYGYTF
>-|TRBJ1-2|TRBV12-3/TRBV12-4|many
TGTGCCAGCAGACAGAGATTAGGGGGTGGCTACACCTTC
CASRQRLGGGYTF
>-|TRBJ2-7|TRBV5-5|few
TGTGCCAGCAGCCAACGGACCAGCTATGTAGAGCAGTACTTC
CASSQRTSYVEQYF